A single sample is the source of the 10 T cell receptor beta chains below, sequenced in a study of control samples from healthy donors and cancer patients. TCRdb keeps only in-frame clones here, not all; method: immunoSEQ multiplex PCR. The table lists 120,000 or so clones, around nine tenths of them singletons. Sequenced input: blood. The receptors were gathered from a young man in good health.

This chain links TRBV6-6 with TRBJ1-5; D is unclear. Germline-derived CDR1 and CDR2 are MNHNY and SVGAGI (reference sequence). This CDR3 is built from 13 residues. The V end was cut by 8 bases, the J end by 3 bases, with 11 bases between. The CDR3 sequence is CASGGRLNQPQHF. CDR3 in DNA: TGTGCCAGCGGCGGACGGCTCAATCAGCCCCAGCATTTT.

V and J are TRBV11-3 and TRBJ2-3; no definite D call. Per germline, CDR1 SGHNT and CDR2 YENEEA. The V end lost 5 bases, the J end lost 2 bases, and 2 bases lay between the germline ends. CDR3 length: 11 residues. This CDR3 is CASSLTDTQYF. For the CDR3, the DNA is TGTGCCAGCAGCCTCACAGATACGCAGTATTTT.

This clone occurred a few times. The chain is built from TRBV6-2 or TRBV6-3 and TRBJ1-5; 8 bases fit TRBD1. The trim removed 4 bases at V and 5 bases at J, leaving 10 bases unmatched. The germline gives CDR1 MNHEY, CDR2 SVGEGT. CDR3 size: 16 residues. CDR3 coding DNA: TGTGCCAGCAGTTTGACAGGGGAGTGGGGCCATCAGCCCCAGCATTTT. This translates into CASSLTGEWGHQPQHF.

In its sample, this clone was seen once. This sequence joins TRBV7-9 and TRBJ2-5; D is uncertain. The CDR3 extends over 14 amino acids. CDR1 is SEHNR and CDR2 is FQNEAQ in the germline V gene (reference sequence). V was trimmed by 4 bases and J by 1 base, leaving 10 bases between them. CDR3 sequence (DNA): TGTGCCAGCAGCTCCGATGGTTTCCAAGAGACCCAGTACTTC. This encodes CASSSDGFQETQYF.

The chain combines TRBV5-5 with TRBJ1-2; TRBD1 agrees at 10 bases. Germline loops: CDR1 SGHKS, CDR2 YYEKEE (reference sequence). V lost 5 bases and J lost 7; bases outside the gene matches: 8. The CDR3 spans 14 residues. The CDR3 loop reads CASSRDRGNTGYTF. In nucleotides, the CDR3 is TGTGCCAGCAGTCGGGACAGGGGAAACACTGGCTACACCTTC.

V gene TRBV2 combines with J gene TRBJ1-4; 7 bases are shared with TRBD1. Trimming cost V 5 bases and J 3 bases; bases outside gene matches: 6. The germline V gene has CDR1 SNHLY and CDR2 FYNNEI. The CDR3 totals 15 residues. The chain's CDR3 is CASSLRQGPNEKLFF. The CDR3 DNA follows: TGTGCCAGCAGTTTGAGACAGGGTCCTAATGAAAAACTGTTTTTT.

The chain employs TRBV7-3 and TRBJ2-3, with D perhaps given as TRBD1 or TRBD2 (5 bases each). Germline values: CDR1 SGHTA, CDR2 FQGTGA. V was shortened by 4 bases and J by 2 bases, with 10 bases between the two germline ends. The CDR3 totals 14 residues. CDR3: CASSSGGITDTQYF. The CDR3 DNA sequence: TGTGCCAGCAGCTCTGGGGGAATCACAGATACGCAGTATTTT.

The chain uses TRBV12-3 or TRBV12-4 and TRBJ1-1, with 8 positions matching TRBD1. The V gene end was trimmed by 2 bases and the J gene end by 5 bases; junction bases not matched to a gene: 1. The CDR3 sequence is 13 residues long. This CDR3 reads CASSLQGATEAFF. The CDR3 DNA reads TGTGCCAGCAGTTTACAGGGGGCAACTGAAGCTTTCTTT.

The gene calls are TRBV12-3 or TRBV12-4 and TRBJ1-1, with no clear D. Trimming took off 2 bases at V and 1 base at J, with 5 bases between the two ends. The CDR3 runs 13 residues. CDR3 in amino acids: CASSLWQNTEAFF. The CDR3 DNA reads TGTGCCAGCAGTTTATGGCAGAACACTGAAGCTTTCTTT.

The rearrangement links TRBV10-1 to TRBJ1-1, with a tentative D call TRBD1 (5 bases). The CDR3 sequence is 16 residues long. V was pared by 9 bases and J by 5 bases, with 25 bases between. Germline V gene sequence: CDR1 WNHNN, CDR2 SYGVQD (reference sequence). The CDR3 protein is CASFPPGTSSGTEAFF. In nucleotides, the CDR3 is TGCGCCAGTTTCCCCCCCGGGACCTCGTCGGGGACTGAAGCTTTCTTT.